Sequencing of this T cell receptor beta chain was carried out in a study of T cells in localized non-small cell lung cancer. Findings of the study overall: Tumor samples were not multi-region, leaving intratumor heterogeneity unexcluded. Maximal T cell clonality occurred in uninvolved adjacent lung, with tumor ranking below it.

This table comes from immunoSEQ multiplex PCR, and its TCRdb copy is limited to in-frame clones, with some not included. The sample has about 74,000 clones, roughly 83% seen once. With respect to this clone: What it recognizes is unknown.

This CDR3 is built from 14 residues. The V and J ends lost 0 bases and 10 bases respectively, with 13 bases between them. The germline V gene has CDR1 SGHRS and CDR2 YFSETQ. This clonotype originated in a female donor of 60 years or more with stage I lung adenocarcinoma. The chain combines TRBV5-1 with TRBJ1-4; no firm D call. Sample: peripheral blood, taken before any cancer treatment. This CDR3 reads CASSLDGNEGKLFF. The CDR3 DNA follows: TGCGCCAGCAGCTTGGACGGAAATGAGGGAAAACTGTTTTTT.